This TCR beta chain comes out of a study of T cells in Graves' hyperthyroidism and ophthalmopathy. Amplification yielded TCR beta CDR3 regions, with RNA transcripts as the source. First-round RT-PCR with HTBI primers amplified the TCR CDR3 region. TCRdb used MiXCR to reprocess the multiplex PCR reads, holding one entry per CDR3 protein. The data contain around 700,000 distinct CDR3 sequences, about 19% of them seen just once; the ten biggest clones take up over 15%. This clonotype occurred a few times. The CDR3 loop spans 14 amino acids. Germline lookup yields CDR1 MNHNS and CDR2 SASEGT. V was cut by 1 base and J by 3 bases, with 10 bases left in between.

The origin of this receptor is a woman in her forties or fifties with Graves' hyperthyroidism that later progressed to Graves' ophthalmopathy. The chain couples TRBV6-1 to TRBJ2-7; D call uncertain. Material for sequencing was blood. CDR3 amino acids: CASSEGRIDYEQYF. In nucleotides, the CDR3 is TGTGCCAGCAGTGAAGGACGTATTGACTACGAGCAGTACTTC.